A selection of T cell receptor beta chains follows, all from one sample in a study of CXCR3-negative and CXCR3-positive naive CD8 T cells. TCRdb reprocessed the 5' RACE reads and reports one entry per CDR3 protein, with no DNA. The table for this sample gives about 85,000 distinct CDR3 sequences. Material: naive CXCR3+ CD8+ T cells from blood. The origin of the receptors is a human donor in good health. Some clones in this sample may be carry-over from other donors' samples. The CDR3 runs from the conserved cysteine through the conserved F or W.

V	J	CDR3
TRBV12-3/TRBV12-4	TRBJ2-1	CASSFLRDEQFF
TRBV28	TRBJ2-3	CASSLGLAGRGDTQYF
TRBV28	TRBJ2-2	CASSTPTAANNGELFF
TRBV28	TRBJ2-5	CASSLENTGGETQYF
TRBV15	TRBJ2-1	CATSRDLRPYNEQFF
TRBV18	TRBJ2-6	CASSPLAGESGANVLAF
TRBV19	TRBJ2-1	CASSIGDMEPYNEQFF
TRBV28	TRBJ2-7	CASTERTLEVEQYF
TRBV28	TRBJ2-3	CASNGGLTDTQYF
TRBV7-2	TRBJ2-7	CASSSGTAAYEQYF
TRBV21-1	TRBJ2-7	CASSKRLRTSGRAKVYEQYF
TRBV20-1	TRBJ2-3	CSARNFRATDTQYF
TRBV4-1	TRBJ2-7	CASSQDVKLGDRVYEQYF
TRBV4-3	TRBJ2-2	CASSRDTGPGELFF
TRBV12-3/TRBV12-4	TRBJ1-2	CASGQGARYGYTF
TRBV4-2	TRBJ2-3	CASSQETLDTQYF
TRBV6-4	TRBJ1-1	CASSPTDGRTEAFF
TRBV12-3/TRBV12-4	TRBJ2-7	CASNQGLAGEQYF
TRBV7-8	TRBJ2-7	CASSLVSRGHEEQYF
TRBV28	TRBJ2-7	CASSWSRSGGSYYEQYF
TRBV6-5	TRBJ1-2	CASSWRGTGIPTNYGYTF
TRBV24-1	TRBJ2-2	CATSEGNLETGELFF
TRBV7-6	TRBJ2-1	CASSLEEGSYNEQFF
TRBV6-5	TRBJ2-2	CASSYKGYTGELFF
TRBV14	TRBJ1-2	CASSPGSGLYGYTF
TRBV5-5	TRBJ1-3	CASGGRTEGNTIYF
TRBV6-5	TRBJ2-2	CASRGGANTGELFF
TRBV7-2	TRBJ2-7	CASSLIGSGDEQYF
TRBV27	TRBJ2-1	CASGHRDRYNEQFF
TRBV2	TRBJ1-5	CASTGREQPQHF
TRBV6-6	TRBJ2-1	CASSYPSSEGYNEQFF
TRBV7-8	TRBJ2-7	CASSLSSRDRGYVYEQYF
TRBV14	TRBJ1-1	CASSQGANTEAFF
TRBV28	TRBJ2-4	CASSFPPGTDSNPGGLEQYF
TRBV5-1	TRBJ2-1	CASSSADDYRPIF
TRBV12-3/TRBV12-4	TRBJ2-3	CASSQGADTQYF
TRBV11-2	TRBJ2-4	CASSFYRGDIQYF